The entry below gives a single T cell receptor (beta chain) sequence along with its context. Its antigen is undetermined. V shed 2 bases and J shed 8 bases, with 18 bases lying between them. Germline CDR1 reads LGHNA; CDR2 reads YSLEER. The CDR3 runs to 16 residues. This sample was taken from a study of cytomegalovirus exposure and HLA in healthy donors. Study-wide results and caveats: Solely CMV serostatus was available to characterize immune exposure.

This PCR relied on a set of 60 Vbeta primers and 13 Jbeta primers. Some clones are missing from TCRdb's copy, which holds only in-frame ones; the method was immunoSEQ multiplex PCR. The sample comprises 150,000 to 200,000 clones, around three quarters of which are singletons, and about 2.2% rests with the top ten. The chain combines TRBV4-3 with TRBJ1-4; D possibly corresponds to TRBD1 (5 bases). Sequences were obtained from PBMCs. The receptor comes from a woman aged 50 to 60 in good health and CMV-seronegative. The CDR3 region has the DNA TGCGCCAGCAGCCAACATAGCTCAGCCGGGGGGGAAAAACTGTTTTTT. This gives the protein CASSQHSSAGGEKLFF.